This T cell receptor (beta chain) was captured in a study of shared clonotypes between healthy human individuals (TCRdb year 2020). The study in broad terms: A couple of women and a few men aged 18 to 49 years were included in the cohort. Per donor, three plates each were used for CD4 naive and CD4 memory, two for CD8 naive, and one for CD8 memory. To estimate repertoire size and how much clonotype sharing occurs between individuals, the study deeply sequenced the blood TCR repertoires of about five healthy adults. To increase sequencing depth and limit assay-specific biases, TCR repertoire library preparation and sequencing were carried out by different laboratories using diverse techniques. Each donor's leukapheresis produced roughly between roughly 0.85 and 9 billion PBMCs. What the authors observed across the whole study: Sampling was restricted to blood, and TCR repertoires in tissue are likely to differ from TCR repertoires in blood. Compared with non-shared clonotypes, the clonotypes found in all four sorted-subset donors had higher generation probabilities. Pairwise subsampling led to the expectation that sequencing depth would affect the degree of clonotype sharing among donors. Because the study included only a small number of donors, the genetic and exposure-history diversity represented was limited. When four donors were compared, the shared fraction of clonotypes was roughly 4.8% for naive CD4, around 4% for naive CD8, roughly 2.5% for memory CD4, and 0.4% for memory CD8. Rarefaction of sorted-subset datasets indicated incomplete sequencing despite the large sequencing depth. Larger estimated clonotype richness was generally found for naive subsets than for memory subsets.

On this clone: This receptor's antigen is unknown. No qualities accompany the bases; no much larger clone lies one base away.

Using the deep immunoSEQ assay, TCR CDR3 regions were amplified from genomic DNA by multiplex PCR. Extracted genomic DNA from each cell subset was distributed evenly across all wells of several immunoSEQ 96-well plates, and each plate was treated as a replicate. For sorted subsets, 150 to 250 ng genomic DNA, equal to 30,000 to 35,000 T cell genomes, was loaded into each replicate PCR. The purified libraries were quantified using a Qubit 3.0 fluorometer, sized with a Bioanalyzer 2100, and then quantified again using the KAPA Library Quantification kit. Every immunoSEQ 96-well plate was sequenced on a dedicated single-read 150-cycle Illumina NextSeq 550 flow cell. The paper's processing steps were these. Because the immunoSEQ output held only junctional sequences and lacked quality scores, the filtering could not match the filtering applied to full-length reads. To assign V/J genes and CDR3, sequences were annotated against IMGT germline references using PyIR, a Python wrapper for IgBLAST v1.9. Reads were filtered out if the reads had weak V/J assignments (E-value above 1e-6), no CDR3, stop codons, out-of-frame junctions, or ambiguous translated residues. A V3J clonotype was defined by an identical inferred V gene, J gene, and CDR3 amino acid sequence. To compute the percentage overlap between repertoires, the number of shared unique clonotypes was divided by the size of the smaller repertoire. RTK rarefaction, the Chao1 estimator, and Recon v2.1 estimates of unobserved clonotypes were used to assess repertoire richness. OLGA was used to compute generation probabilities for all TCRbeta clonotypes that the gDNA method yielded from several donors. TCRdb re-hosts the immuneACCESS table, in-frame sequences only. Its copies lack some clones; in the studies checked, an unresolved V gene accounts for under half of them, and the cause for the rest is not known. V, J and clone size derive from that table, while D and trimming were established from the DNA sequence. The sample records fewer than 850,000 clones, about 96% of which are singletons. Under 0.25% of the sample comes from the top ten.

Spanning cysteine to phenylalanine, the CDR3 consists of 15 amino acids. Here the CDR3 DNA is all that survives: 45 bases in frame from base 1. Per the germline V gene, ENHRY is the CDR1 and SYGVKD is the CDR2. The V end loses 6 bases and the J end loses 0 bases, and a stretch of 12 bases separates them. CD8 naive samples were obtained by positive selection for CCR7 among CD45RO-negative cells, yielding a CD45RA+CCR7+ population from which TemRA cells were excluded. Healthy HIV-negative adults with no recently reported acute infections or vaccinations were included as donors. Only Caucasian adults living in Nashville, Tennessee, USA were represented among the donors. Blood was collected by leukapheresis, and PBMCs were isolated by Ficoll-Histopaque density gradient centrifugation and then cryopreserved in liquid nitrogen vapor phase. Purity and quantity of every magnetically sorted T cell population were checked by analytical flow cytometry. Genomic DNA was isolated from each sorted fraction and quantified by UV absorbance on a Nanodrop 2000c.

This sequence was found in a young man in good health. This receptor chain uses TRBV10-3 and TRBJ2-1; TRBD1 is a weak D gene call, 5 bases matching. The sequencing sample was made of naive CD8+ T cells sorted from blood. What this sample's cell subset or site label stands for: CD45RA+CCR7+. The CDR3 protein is CAISAGRDSYNEQFF. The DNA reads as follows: TGTGCCATCAGCGCAGGCAGGGACTCCTACAATGAGCAGTTCTTC.